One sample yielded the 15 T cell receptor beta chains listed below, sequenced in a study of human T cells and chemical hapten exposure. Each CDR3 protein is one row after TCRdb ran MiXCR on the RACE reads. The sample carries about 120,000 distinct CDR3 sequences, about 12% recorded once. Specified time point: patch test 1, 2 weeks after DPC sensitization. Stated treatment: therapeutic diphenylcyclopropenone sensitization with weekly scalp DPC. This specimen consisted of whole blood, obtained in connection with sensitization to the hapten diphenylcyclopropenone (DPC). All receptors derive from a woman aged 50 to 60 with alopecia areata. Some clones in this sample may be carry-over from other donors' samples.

The CDR3 spells CSVGQGNEPQHF. The CDR3 bases are TGCAGCGTCGGACAGGGTAATGAGCCCCAGCATTTT. The J gene is TRBJ1-5, the V gene TRBV29-1; 8 bases align to TRBD1. CDR1 is SQVTM and CDR2 is ANQGSEA in the germline V gene. V lost 6 bases to trimming and J lost 8 bases; unmatched junction nucleotides: 6. The CDR3 is made up of 12 amino acids.

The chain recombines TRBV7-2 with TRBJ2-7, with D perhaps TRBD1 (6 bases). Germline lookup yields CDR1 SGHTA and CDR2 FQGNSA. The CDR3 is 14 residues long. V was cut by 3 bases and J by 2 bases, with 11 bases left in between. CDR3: CASSLQQGPYEQYF. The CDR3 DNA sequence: TGTGCCAGCAGCTTGCAACAGGGTCCCTACGAGCAGTACTTC.

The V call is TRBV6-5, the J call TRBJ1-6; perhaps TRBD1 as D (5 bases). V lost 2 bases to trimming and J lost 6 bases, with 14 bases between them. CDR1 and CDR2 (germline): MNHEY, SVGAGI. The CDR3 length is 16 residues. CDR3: CASSYVAGWANSPLHF. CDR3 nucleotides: TGTGCCAGCAGTTACGTCGCAGGGTGGGCTAATTCACCCCTCCACTTT.

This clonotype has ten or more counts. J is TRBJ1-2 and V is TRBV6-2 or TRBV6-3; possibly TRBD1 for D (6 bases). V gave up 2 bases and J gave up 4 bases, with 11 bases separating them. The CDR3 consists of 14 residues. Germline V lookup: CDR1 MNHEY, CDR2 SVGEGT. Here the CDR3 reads CASSYGGAVYGYTF. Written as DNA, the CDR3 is TGTGCCAGCAGTTACGGGGGCGCGGTCTATGGCTACACCTTC.

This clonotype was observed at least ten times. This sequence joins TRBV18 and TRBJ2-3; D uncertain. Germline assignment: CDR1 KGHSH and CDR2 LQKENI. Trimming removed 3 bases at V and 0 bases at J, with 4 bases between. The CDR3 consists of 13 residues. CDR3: CASSPSSTDTQYF. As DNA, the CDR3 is TGTGCCAGCTCACCTTCTAGCACAGATACGCAGTATTTT.

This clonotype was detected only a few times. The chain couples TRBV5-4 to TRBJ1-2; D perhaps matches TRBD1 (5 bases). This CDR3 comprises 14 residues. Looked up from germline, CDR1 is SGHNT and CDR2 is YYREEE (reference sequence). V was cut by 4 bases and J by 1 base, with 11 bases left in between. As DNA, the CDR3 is TGTGCCAGCAGCCCCCCGGGGGTTAACTATGGCTACACCTTC. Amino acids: CASSPPGVNYGYTF.

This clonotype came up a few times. Written as DNA, the CDR3 is TGCGCCAGCAGCGTGGACGGGGCCCAAGAGACCCAGTACTTC. This translates into CASSVDGAQETQYF. The chain carries TRBV5-1 and TRBJ2-5; D might be TRBD1 or TRBD2, each matching 5 bases. Germline V lookup: CDR1 SGHRS, CDR2 YFSETQ. V was cut by 4 bases and J by 1 base, with 11 bases left in between. This CDR3 has 14 residues.

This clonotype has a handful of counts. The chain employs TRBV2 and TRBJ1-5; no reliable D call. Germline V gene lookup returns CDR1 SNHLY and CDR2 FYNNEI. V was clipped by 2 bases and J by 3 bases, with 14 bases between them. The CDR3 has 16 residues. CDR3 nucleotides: TGTGCCAGCAGTGAACCCCAATTCGTGGACAATCAGCCCCAGCATTTT. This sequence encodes CASSEPQFVDNQPQHF.

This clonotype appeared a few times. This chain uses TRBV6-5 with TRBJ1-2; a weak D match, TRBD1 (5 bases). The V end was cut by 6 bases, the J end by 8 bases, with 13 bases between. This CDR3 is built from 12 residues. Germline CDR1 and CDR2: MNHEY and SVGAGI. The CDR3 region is CASSWDGRGYTF. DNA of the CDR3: TGTGCCAGCAGCTGGGACGGACGCGGCTACACCTTC.

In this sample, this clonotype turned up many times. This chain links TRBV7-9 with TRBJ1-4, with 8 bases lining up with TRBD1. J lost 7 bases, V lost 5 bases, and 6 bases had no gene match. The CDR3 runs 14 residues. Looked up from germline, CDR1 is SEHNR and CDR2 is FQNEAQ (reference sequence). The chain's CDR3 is CASSAGTGGEKLFF. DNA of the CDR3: TGTGCCAGCAGCGCCGGGACAGGAGGTGAAAAACTGTTTTTT.

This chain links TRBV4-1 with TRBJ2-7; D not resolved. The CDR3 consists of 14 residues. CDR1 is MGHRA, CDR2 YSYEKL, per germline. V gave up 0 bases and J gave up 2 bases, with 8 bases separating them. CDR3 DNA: TGCGCCAGCAGCCAAGATATGGTGACCTACGAGCAGTACTTC. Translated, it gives CASSQDMVTYEQYF.

DNA of the CDR3: TGTGCCAGCGGGAAGAGGACTAGCGGGAGGCCGCCATACAATGAGCAGTTCTTC. Amino acid sequence: CASGKRTSGRPPYNEQFF. The chain recombines TRBV6-5 with TRBJ2-1; TRBD2 matches 14 bases. The germline gives CDR1 MNHEY, CDR2 SVGAGI. The CDR3 has 18 residues. The V segment lost 8 bases and the J segment 4 bases; nucleotides outside the gene matches: 13.

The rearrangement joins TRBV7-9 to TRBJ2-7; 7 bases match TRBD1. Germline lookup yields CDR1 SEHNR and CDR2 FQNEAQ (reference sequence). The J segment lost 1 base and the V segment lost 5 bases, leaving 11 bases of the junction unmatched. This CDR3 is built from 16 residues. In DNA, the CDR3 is TGTGCCAGCAGCCCACCCGGCCCAGGGGGTTCCTACGAGCAGTACTTC. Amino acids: CASSPPGPGGSYEQYF.

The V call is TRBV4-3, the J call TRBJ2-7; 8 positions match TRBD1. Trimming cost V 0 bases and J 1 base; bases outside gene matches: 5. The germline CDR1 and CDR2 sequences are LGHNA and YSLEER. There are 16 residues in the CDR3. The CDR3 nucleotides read TGCGCCAGCAGCCAAGATACCCAGGGGGCTTCCTACGAGCAGTACTTC. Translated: CASSQDTQGASYEQYF.

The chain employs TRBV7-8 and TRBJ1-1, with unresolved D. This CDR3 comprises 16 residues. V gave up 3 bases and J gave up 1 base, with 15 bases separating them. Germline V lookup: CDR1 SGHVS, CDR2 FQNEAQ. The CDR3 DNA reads TGTGCCAGCAGCTTTGATGTCTCGGCCAGGAACACTGAAGCTTTCTTT. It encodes CASSFDVSARNTEAFF.